Here is one T cell receptor (beta chain) with its context. Its matching antigen is unknown. This likely reflects a read error, since a far larger clone is one base away. Time point specified: newly diagnosed GD, antithyroid drugs for less than 3 months. With RNA extracted from PBMCs as input, the TCR library was made. The CDR3 loop spans 17 amino acids. The germline CDR1 and CDR2 sequences are SGHAT and FQDESV (reference sequence). This sample was included in a study of regulatory T cells in long-lasting Graves disease. Study observations and caveats: TCR diversity was lower in persistent Graves' patients than in newly diagnosed ones. When disease was persistent, TRBV28, TRBJ1-2 and TRBJ2-5 were the favored segments.

According to the study, TCR beta libraries were built with iRepertoire HTBI primers and CDR3-region Arm-PCR. TCRdb independently ran MiXCR on the multiplex PCR reads; one entry per CDR3 protein. The sample contains a few hundred thousand distinct CDR3 sequences, 18% of which appear only once. This same sample was also taken into another study, of T cells in Graves' hyperthyroidism and ophthalmopathy.

The V gene is TRBV11-1, the J gene TRBJ2-1, with 11 bases matching TRBD2. This sample comprised peripheral blood mononuclear cells (PBMCs), obtained at new diagnosis, from a patient treated with antithyroid drugs. This TCR was sampled from a woman aged 25 to 45 with Graves disease. CDR3 DNA: TGCGCCAGCAACCAAGATCTAGCGGGGGGATATTACAATGAGCAGTTCTTC. Translated: CASNQDLAGGYYNEQFF.